The following is a T cell receptor beta chain sequence with its context. Its antigen is unknown. Nothing much larger sits one base from this clone, and base qualities are not available. These data belong to a study of post-analysis software for immune sequencing data (dated by TCRdb to about 2015). As for the study more broadly: Disease courses on record covered relapsing-remitting, secondary progressive and progressive-relapsing multiple sclerosis, though some patients had no subtype annotation. The patient repertoires were compared against some twelve previously published healthy control repertoires obtained from donors aged 6 to 25 years. A subset of samples was prepared in parallel using single-end sample barcoding, then pooled and co-amplified after Illumina adapter ligation. On the study overall, not on this receptor specifically: Significantly higher frequencies in patients than in controls were found for roughly 5 TRBV segments, including TRBV5-6, TRBV5-1 and TRBV20-1. When samples were clustered directly using the F measure, samples prepared in the same batch co-clustered strongly, which prompted a batch-effect correction. Compared with controls, multiple sclerosis patients had significantly lower normalized Chao1 diversity, a finding suggesting substantial peripheral T-cell clonal expansion. The multiple sclerosis patient group was slightly younger than the control group.

The CDR3 covers 16 residues, taking in both the cysteine and the phenylalanine. Only the CDR3 DNA is retained, 48 bases long and in frame from the first base. For CDR1 and CDR2, the germline V gene lists SNHLY and FYNNEI. The junction shows trimming of 10 bases on V and 4 bases on J, and the gene matches do not reach 16 bases of it. The method was PCR. Sequencer: Illumina HiSeq 2500. To reduce PCR and sequencing biases, unique molecular identifiers were built into the TCR beta cDNA libraries. Every 1 to 10 million input T cells yielded approximately 500,000 cDNA molecules, meaning each molecule approximated one T cell. The patient libraries were prepared and sequenced with the same protocol used for the earlier healthy control dataset. Within a given batch, samples were prepared together, multiplexed and sequenced on the same HiSeq lane. The original methods were these. Raw barcoded reads were processed with MIGEC, discarding single-read molecular identifier groups before consensus assembly and CDR3 extraction. VDJtools was used for post-analysis of the clonotype tables, with diversity normalized by down-sampling every dataset to the smallest sample size. In repertoire overlap clustering, CDR3 amino acid sequences, but not nucleotide sequences, were matched to correct batch-related cross-sample contamination. TCRdb reanalyzed the raw reads on its own, using fastp at Q25 for trimming and MiXCR for clone calling, and kept in-frame beta chains. Records with the same CDR3 protein are collapsed into one entry carrying the most frequent genes and DNA. TCRdb's processing, not the study's, gives the V and J calls here. For this sample the table gives approximately 730,000 distinct CDR3 sequences, of which about 32% were detected only once. Together, the top ten hold more than 0.45% of the sample.

To demonstrate the VDJtools post-analysis software, the study profiled TCR beta repertoires from the peripheral blood of approximately twelve young patients with multiple sclerosis. The multiple sclerosis patients were children and adolescents ranging in age from 6 to 15 years. The source material was blood. The V and J genes are TRBV2 and TRBJ2-3; 8 central nucleotides agree with TRBD1. The origin of this receptor is a girl between 5 and 17 years old with multiple sclerosis. In nucleotide form, the sequence is TGTGCCACACACCGCGGAGCAGGGGGCCTCTCAGATACGCAGTATTTT. It encodes CATHRGAGGLSDTQYF.